Sequencing of this T cell receptor (beta chain) was carried out in a study of T cells in Graves' hyperthyroidism and ophthalmopathy. General observations from the study: Progression to ophthalmopathy was predicted a median of roughly seven months early.

Amplification yielded TCR beta CDR3 regions, with RNA transcripts as the source. HTBI primers were employed in a first-round RT-PCR of the TCR CDR3. TCRdb reprocessed the multiplex PCR reads via MiXCR and lists one record per CDR3 protein. The sample holds over 250,000 distinct CDR3 sequences, roughly an eighth seen once. The V gene's germline CDR1 is MNHEY and CDR2 SVGAGI. Trimming cost V 4 bases and J 0 bases, with 10 bases left between them. This CDR3 spans 15 amino acids. This clonotype appeared many times. Its antigen is not known. Input material: blood. V gene TRBV6-5 combines with J gene TRBJ1-5; TRBD1 might be the D (6 bases). The TCR sequence derives from a woman aged 40 to 50 with Graves' ophthalmopathy. CDR3 protein: CASSSDSASNQPQHF. The CDR3 DNA sequence: TGTGCCAGCAGTTCGGACAGCGCTAGCAATCAGCCCCAGCATTTT.